Listed below are T cell receptor beta chains from one sample, sequenced in a study of persistence of HIV-infected CD4 T cells. Method: immunoSEQ multiplex PCR; TCRdb's copy keeps in-frame clones and lacks some. Seen here are over 40,000 clones, 78% observed once, and the top ten hold 11% to 15%. These receptors have no known antigen. This specimen consisted of CD4+ T cells sorted from PBMCs after approximately 19-hour stimulation, obtained from a patient who received antiretroviral therapy. The receptors come from an adult man with HIV who was CMV-seropositive. The CDR3 runs from the conserved cysteine through the conserved F or W. Each record gives: clone size, V gene, CDR3 length, D gene, J gene, CDR3 protein, CDR3 DNA. The D gene is left open where the match is weak. Clone size is given for some rows only: seen once, a few or many times, or a class if the clone is expanded.

>.|TRBV6-5|14|.|TRBJ1-2
CASSPGPFVYGYTF
TGTGCCAGCAGTCCGGGACCCTTCGTTTATGGCTACACCTTC
>.|TRBV19|13|.|TRBJ2-7
CASSIVGTYEQYF
TGTGCCAGTAGTATAGTGGGCACCTACGAGCAGTACTTC
>.|TRBV5-1|15|TRBD1|TRBJ2-7
CASSYSGTGGYEQYF
TGCGCCAGCAGCTATTCCGGGACAGGGGGCTACGAGCAGTACTTC
>.|TRBV27|21|TRBD2|TRBJ2-2
CASRFRGAGTSGSGGTGELFF
TGTGCCAGCAGGTTTAGGGGTGCCGGGACTAGCGGGAGCGGGGGCACCGGGGAGCTGTTTTTT
>.|TRBV28|13|.|TRBJ1-1
CASRLGTTTEAFF
TGTGCCAGCAGGCTAGGGACAACCACTGAAGCTTTCTTT
>.|TRBV5-1|15|TRBD1|TRBJ1-4
CASSLIQGATEKLFF
TGCGCCAGCAGCTTAATTCAGGGGGCTACTGAAAAACTGTTTTTT
>.|TRBV6-5|15|.|TRBJ1-2
CASGEGGNANYGYTF
TGTGCCAGCGGAGAGGGGGGGAACGCTAACTATGGCTACACCTTC
>.|TRBV10-3|12|TRBD1|TRBJ2-4
CAISELQGIQYF
TGTGCCATCAGTGAGCTACAGGGGATTCAGTACTTC
>.|TRBV19|15|.|TRBJ1-2
CASSIGQGTEAGYTF
TGTGCCAGTAGTATAGGACAAGGGACCGAAGCTGGCTACACCTTC
>.|TRBV2|13|TRBD1|TRBJ2-7
CASSVNRGYEQYF
TGTGCCAGCAGTGTAAACAGGGGGTACGAGCAGTACTTC
>.|TRBV27|15|.|TRBJ1-5
CASSPITLFNQPQHF
TGTGCCAGCAGTCCCATTACACTGTTCAATCAGCCCCAGCATTTT
>.|TRBV19|11|.|TRBJ2-2
CASNARGELFF
TGTGCCAGTAACGCGCGCGGGGAGCTGTTTTTT
>once|TRBV3-1/TRBV3-2|14|.|TRBJ2-3
CASSRWLAADTQYF
TGTGCCAGCAGCCGTTGGCTAGCTGCAGATACGCAGTATTTT
>.|TRBV19|14|.|TRBJ2-7
CASSMGRLGYEQYF
TGTGCCAGTAGTATGGGCAGACTTGGCTACGAGCAGTACTTC
>.|TRBV10-3|11|.|TRBJ1-1
CAIKGDTEAFF
TGTGCCATCAAAGGGGACACTGAAGCTTTCTTT
>.|TRBV7-2|17|.|TRBJ1-2
CASSLVPIRETNYGYTF
TGTGCCAGCAGCTTAGTCCCAATAAGAGAAACTAACTATGGCTACACCTTC
>.|TRBV30|15|.|TRBJ1-6
CASRSSPGVNSPLHF
TGTGCCTCTCGATCGAGTCCAGGGGTTAATTCACCCCTCCACTTT
>.|TRBV11-2|14|.|TRBJ1-5
CASSLQGSRQPQHF
TGTGCCAGCAGCTTACAGGGTAGCAGGCAGCCCCAGCATTTT
>few|TRBV4-1|18|.|TRBJ2-2
CASSQEGGAGSVTGELFF
TGCGCCAGCAGCCAAGAAGGAGGGGCGGGGAGCGTCACCGGGGAGCTGTTTTTT
>.|TRBV2|14|.|TRBJ2-7
CASSGTVPTYEQYF
TGTGCCAGCAGTGGGACCGTTCCTACCTACGAGCAGTACTTC
>.|TRBV5-4|14|TRBD1|TRBJ1-1
CASSRNRGDTEAFF
TGTGCCAGCAGTCGTAACAGGGGGGACACTGAAGCTTTCTTT
>.|TRBV7-2|15|.|TRBJ2-7
CASSRTGDPVGEQYF
TGTGCCAGCAGCCGGACCGGGGACCCCGTGGGCGAGCAGTACTTC
>.|TRBV7-2|16|TRBD2|TRBJ2-3
CASTPSGTVNTDTQYF
TGTGCCAGCACCCCTAGCGGGACAGTGAACACAGATACGCAGTATTTT
>.|TRBV19|18|.|TRBJ2-6
CASTLGGQFYSGANVLTF
TGTGCCAGTACCCTCGGCGGACAGTTCTACTCTGGGGCCAACGTCCTGACTTTC
>.|TRBV29-1|15|TRBD1|TRBJ1-1
CSVEGNRGHGTEAFF
TGCAGCGTTGAAGGAAACAGGGGGCATGGCACTGAAGCTTTCTTT
>.|TRBV9|15|.|TRBJ2-7
CASSVNGELPYEQYF
TGTGCCAGCAGCGTAAATGGGGAGTTGCCCTACGAGCAGTACTTC
>many|TRBV5-8|15|.|TRBJ2-7
CASSLGAQSTYEQYF
TGTGCCAGCAGCTTGGGAGCTCAGAGCACCTACGAGCAGTACTTC
>once|TRBV7-2|15|.|TRBJ1-2
CASSSWDGGIYGYTF
TGTGCCAGCAGCTCTTGGGACGGCGGAATTTATGGCTACACCTTC
>.|TRBV11-3|17|TRBD1|TRBJ2-2
CASSRTSGQHYTGELFF
TGTGCCAGCAGTCGTACCTCGGGACAGCACTACACCGGGGAGCTGTTTTTT
>.|TRBV10-3|11|.|TRBJ1-1
CATQRATEAFF
TGTGCCACCCAGAGGGCCACTGAAGCTTTCTTT
>once|TRBV19|13|TRBD1|TRBJ2-5
CASSGDRVKTQYF
TGTGCCAGTAGTGGGGACAGGGTCAAGACCCAGTACTTC
>.|TRBV11-3|13|.|TRBJ2-1
CASSPTYNGEQFF
TGTGCCAGCAGCCCGACTTACAATGGAGAGCAGTTCTTC
>once|TRBV7-2|14|TRBD1|TRBJ2-7
CASSPGQWTYEQYF
TGTGCCAGCAGCCCGGGACAGTGGACGTACGAGCAGTACTTC
>.|TRBV20-1|16|.|TRBJ2-7
CSASALETGASYEQYF
TGCAGTGCTAGTGCCTTGGAAACGGGGGCCTCCTACGAGCAGTACTTC
>.|TRBV10-3|13|.|TRBJ2-5
CAIRARPQETQYF
TGTGCCATCAGGGCCCGTCCCCAAGAGACCCAGTACTTC
>few|TRBV2|14|TRBD2|TRBJ2-1
CASQREIAYNEQFF
TGTGCCAGCCAGCGGGAGATCGCCTACAATGAGCAGTTCTTC
>once|TRBV5-4|14|TRBD1|TRBJ2-7
CASGWTGVDGEQYF
TGTGCCAGCGGATGGACAGGGGTAGATGGCGAGCAGTACTTC
>.|TRBV14|17|.|TRBJ1-1
CASSPGGSELMNTEAFF
TGTGCCAGCAGCCCTGGGGGGTCAGAACTCATGAACACTGAAGCTTTCTTT
>.|TRBV29-1|13|TRBD1|TRBJ2-5
CSTGQGTMKTQYF
TGCAGCACGGGACAGGGCACAATGAAGACCCAGTACTTC
>.|TRBV12-1|16|.|TRBJ2-7
CASSLSRDRDSYEQYF
TGTGCCAGCAGCTTGTCCCGGGACAGGGACTCCTACGAGCAGTACTTC
>.|TRBV5-1|15|.|TRBJ2-1
CASSFSPISYNEQFF
TGCGCCAGCAGCTTCTCACCTATCTCCTACAATGAGCAGTTCTTC
>.|TRBV30|14|.|TRBJ1-2
CAWSQDRNYYGYTF
TGTGCCTGGAGTCAGGACAGAAACTACTATGGCTACACCTTC
>.|TRBV15|14|.|TRBJ1-1
CATSSVQSGAEAFF
TGTGCCACCAGCAGTGTCCAATCGGGCGCTGAAGCTTTCTTT
>.|TRBV7-2|14|.|TRBJ1-6
CASSRGARNSPLHF
TGTGCCAGCAGCCGCGGGGCAAGGAATTCACCCCTCCACTTT
>.|TRBV18|13|.|TRBJ2-3
CASSPSFTDTQYF
TGTGCCAGCTCACCGAGTTTCACAGATACGCAGTATTTT
>.|TRBV20-1|11|.|TRBJ2-7
CSASSSYEQYF
TGCAGTGCTAGCAGTTCCTACGAGCAGTACTTC
>.|TRBV6-5|12|.|TRBJ2-7
CASSSLSYEQYF
TGTGCCAGCAGTTCCCTCTCCTACGAGCAGTACTTC
>.|TRBV4-2|20|TRBD1|TRBJ1-6
CASSLNRQGPQSSYNSPLHF
TGTGCCAGCAGCCTTAACCGACAGGGACCTCAGAGCTCCTATAATTCACCCCTCCACTTT
>.|TRBV7-3|13|.|TRBJ1-1
CASSLMQGTEAFF
TGTGCCAGCAGCTTAATGCAGGGGACTGAAGCTTTCTTT